This TCR beta chain derives from a study of T cells after yellow fever vaccination. Study information: SMART-Seq v4 Ultra Low Input prepared the low-cell-number fractions.

CDR3 length: 13 residues. V shed 4 bases and J shed 2 bases, with 12 bases lying between them. Germline V gene data show CDR1 as SQVTM and CDR2 as ANQGSEA. TCRdb itself ran the 5' RACE reads through MiXCR, one entry per CDR3 protein. This table has approximately 90,000 distinct CDR3 sequences, roughly 13% appearing once. The input for sequencing was CD8+ T cells not binding an NS4B(214-222) dextramer, sorted from PBMCs, taken roughly 20 days after the first yellow fever vaccination. The chain has TRBV29-1 and TRBJ2-7; D may be TRBD1 (6 bases). The clonotype originates from a young man who received the YFV17D yellow fever vaccine. The CDR3 is CSVAGRDTYEQYF. As DNA, the CDR3 is TGCAGCGTTGCGGGACGGGACACCTACGAGCAGTACTTC.